This T cell receptor beta chain is from a study of identical twins. The sample holds a few counts of this clonotype. The V segment lost 3 bases and the J segment 3 bases; nucleotides outside the gene matches: 4. The CDR3 is 16 amino acids. Per germline, CDR1 MRHNA and CDR2 SNTAGT. Each CDR3 protein gets one entry after TCRdb re-called the 5' RACE reads with MiXCR. The sample holds fewer than 650,000 distinct CDR3 sequences; 9.5% to 10% are singletons and the top ten take more than 2.5%. The same data also went into a second study, on yellow fever vaccine responses in identical twins.

This TCR came from a woman between 18 and 29 years old in good health. The rearrangement links TRBV6-4 to TRBJ2-2; 10 bases fit TRBD1. Sequences were obtained from PBMCs. This CDR3 reads CASSETGGDDTGELFF. The CDR3 region has the DNA TGTGCCAGCAGTGAGACAGGGGGCGATGACACCGGGGAGCTGTTTTTT.